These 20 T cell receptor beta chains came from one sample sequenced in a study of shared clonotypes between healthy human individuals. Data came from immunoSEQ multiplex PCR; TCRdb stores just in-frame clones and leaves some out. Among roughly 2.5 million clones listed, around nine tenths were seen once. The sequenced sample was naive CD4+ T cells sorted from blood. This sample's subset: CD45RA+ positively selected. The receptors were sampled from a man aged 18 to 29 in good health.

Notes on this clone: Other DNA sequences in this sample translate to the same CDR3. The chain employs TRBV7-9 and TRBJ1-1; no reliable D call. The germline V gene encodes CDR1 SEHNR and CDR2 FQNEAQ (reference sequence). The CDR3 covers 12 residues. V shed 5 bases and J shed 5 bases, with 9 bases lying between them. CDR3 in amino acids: CASSPGRTEAFF. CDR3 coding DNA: TGTGCCAGCAGCCCAGGACGAACTGAAGCTTTCTTT.

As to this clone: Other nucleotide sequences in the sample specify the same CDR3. The CDR3 bases are TGTGCCAGCAGCAGGGGATTGAACACTGAAGCTTTCTTT. Translation gives CASSRGLNTEAFF. The chain uses TRBV6-5 and TRBJ1-1; a weak D match, TRBD1 (6 bases). V was clipped by 6 bases and J by 0 bases, with 8 bases between them. Germline loops: CDR1 MNHEY, CDR2 SVGAGI. This CDR3 is 13 amino acids long.

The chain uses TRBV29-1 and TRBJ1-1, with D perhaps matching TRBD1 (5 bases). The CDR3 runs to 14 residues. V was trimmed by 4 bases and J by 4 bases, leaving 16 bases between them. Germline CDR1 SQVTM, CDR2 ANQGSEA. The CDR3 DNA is TGCAGCGTTGTCGATAGGCAGGGTAGCACTGAAGCTTTCTTT. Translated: CSVVDRQGSTEAFF. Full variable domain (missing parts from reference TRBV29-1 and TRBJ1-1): SAVISQKPSRDICQRGTSLTIQCQVDSQVTMMFWYRQQPGQSLTLIATANQGSEATYESGFVIDKFPISRPNLTFSTLTVSNMSPEDSSIYLCSVVDRQGSTEAFFGQGTRLTVV.

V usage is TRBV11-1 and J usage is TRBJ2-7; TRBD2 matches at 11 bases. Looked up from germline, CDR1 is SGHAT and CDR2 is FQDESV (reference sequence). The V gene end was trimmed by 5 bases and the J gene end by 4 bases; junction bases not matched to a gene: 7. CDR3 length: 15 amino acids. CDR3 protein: CASSPLAGGTYEQYF. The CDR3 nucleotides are TGTGCCAGCAGCCCTCTAGCGGGGGGTACATACGAGCAGTACTTC.

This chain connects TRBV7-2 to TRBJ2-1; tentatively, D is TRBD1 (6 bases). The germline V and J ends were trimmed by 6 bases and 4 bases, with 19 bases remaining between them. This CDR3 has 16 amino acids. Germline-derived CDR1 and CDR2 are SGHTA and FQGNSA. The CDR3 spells CASSRLAGVRYNEQFF. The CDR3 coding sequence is TGTGCCAGCAGTCGCCTGGCAGGGGTCAGATACAATGAGCAGTTCTTC.

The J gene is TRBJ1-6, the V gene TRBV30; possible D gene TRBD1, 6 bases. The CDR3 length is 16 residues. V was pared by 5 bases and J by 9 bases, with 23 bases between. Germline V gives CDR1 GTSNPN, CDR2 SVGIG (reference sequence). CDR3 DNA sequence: TGTGCCTGGGACGTAGGGGAGGGGACAATCTTTTCACCCCTCCACTTT. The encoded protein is CAWDVGEGTIFSPLHF.

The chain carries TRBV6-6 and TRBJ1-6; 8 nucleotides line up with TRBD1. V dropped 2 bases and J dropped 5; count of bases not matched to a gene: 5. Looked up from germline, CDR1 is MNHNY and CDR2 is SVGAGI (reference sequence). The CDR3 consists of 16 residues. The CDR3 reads CASSYLRDRNNSPLHF. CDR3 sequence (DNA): TGTGCCAGCAGTTACCTTCGGGACAGGAATAATTCACCCCTCCACTTT.

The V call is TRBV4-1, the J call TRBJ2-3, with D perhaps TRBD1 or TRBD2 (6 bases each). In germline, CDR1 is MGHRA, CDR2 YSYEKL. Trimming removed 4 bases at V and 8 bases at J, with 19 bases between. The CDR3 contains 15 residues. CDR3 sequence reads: CASSPDTSKGGTQYF. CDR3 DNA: TGCGCCAGCAGCCCCGACACCTCTAAGGGGGGTACGCAGTATTTT.

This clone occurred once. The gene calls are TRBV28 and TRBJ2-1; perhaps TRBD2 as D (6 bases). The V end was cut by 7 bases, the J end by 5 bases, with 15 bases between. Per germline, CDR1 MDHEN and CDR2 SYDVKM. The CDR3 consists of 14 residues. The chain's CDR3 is CASTERGGNNEQFF. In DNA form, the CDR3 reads TGTGCCAGCACCGAAAGAGGCGGGAACAATGAGCAGTTCTTC.

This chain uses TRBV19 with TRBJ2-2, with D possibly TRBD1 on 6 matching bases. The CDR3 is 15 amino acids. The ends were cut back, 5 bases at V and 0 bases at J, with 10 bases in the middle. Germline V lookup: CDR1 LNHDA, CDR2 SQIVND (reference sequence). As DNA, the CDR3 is TGTGCCAGTAGTTCGGACAGCGCGAACACCGGGGAGCTGTTTTTT. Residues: CASSSDSANTGELFF. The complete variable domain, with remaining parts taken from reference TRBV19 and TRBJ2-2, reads DGGITQSPKYLFRKEGQNVTLSCEQNLNHDAMYWYRQDPGQGLRLIYYSQIVNDFQKGDIAEGYSVSREKKESFPLTVTSAQKNPTAFYLCASSSDSANTGELFFGEGSRLTVL.

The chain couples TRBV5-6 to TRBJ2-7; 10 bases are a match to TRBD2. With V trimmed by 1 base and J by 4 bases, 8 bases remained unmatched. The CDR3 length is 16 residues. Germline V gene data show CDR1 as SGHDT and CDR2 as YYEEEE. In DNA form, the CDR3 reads TGTGCCAGCAGCTTGATGTACACTAGCGGGGTTTACGAGCAGTACTTC. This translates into CASSLMYTSGVYEQYF.

In DNA form, the CDR3 reads TGTGCCAGCACTAGCGGGGGGTTGTCAGATACGCAGTATTTT. This translates into CASTSGGLSDTQYF. The chain is built from TRBV5-4 and TRBJ2-3, with TRBD2 identical over 11 bases. There are 14 residues in the CDR3. V lost 6 bases to trimming and J lost 4 bases; unmatched junction nucleotides: 4. Germline CDR1 is SGHNT and CDR2 is YYREEE (reference sequence).

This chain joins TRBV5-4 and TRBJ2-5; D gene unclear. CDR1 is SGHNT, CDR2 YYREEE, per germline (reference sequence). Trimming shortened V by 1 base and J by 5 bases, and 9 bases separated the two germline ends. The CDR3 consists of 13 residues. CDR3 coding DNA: TGTGCCAGCAGCTTGTGGGCGTCGGAGACCCAGTACTTC. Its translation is CASSLWASETQYF.

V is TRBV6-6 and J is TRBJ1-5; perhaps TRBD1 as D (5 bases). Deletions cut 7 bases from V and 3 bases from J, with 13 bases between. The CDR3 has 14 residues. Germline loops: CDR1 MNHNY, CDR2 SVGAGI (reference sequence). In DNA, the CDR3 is TGTGCCAGCACCCAGCGGGGGGACAATCAGCCCCAGCATTTT. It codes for CASTQRGDNQPQHF.

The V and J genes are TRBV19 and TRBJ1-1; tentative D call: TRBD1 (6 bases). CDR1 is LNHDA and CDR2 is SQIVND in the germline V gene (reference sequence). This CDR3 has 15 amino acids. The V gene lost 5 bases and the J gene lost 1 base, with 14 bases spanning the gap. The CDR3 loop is CASSFRGQPNTEAFF. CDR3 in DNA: TGTGCCAGTAGTTTCCGAGGACAGCCGAACACTGAAGCTTTCTTT.

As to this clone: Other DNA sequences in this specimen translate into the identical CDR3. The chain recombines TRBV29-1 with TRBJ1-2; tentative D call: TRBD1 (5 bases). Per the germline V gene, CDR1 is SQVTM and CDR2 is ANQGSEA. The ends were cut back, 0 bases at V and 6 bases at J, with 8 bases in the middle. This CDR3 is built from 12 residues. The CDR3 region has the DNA TGCAGCGTTGAAGACCGGGGCGATGGCTACACCTTC. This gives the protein CSVEDRGDGYTF.

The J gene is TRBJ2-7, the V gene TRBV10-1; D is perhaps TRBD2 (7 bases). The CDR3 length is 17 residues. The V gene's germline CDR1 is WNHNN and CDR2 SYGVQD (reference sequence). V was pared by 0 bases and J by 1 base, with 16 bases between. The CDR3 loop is CASSESVGGAISYEQYF. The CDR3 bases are TGCGCCAGCAGTGAGTCGGTTGGGGGGGCGATATCCTACGAGCAGTACTTC.

The CDR3 region has the DNA TGTGCCAGCAGCTTAGAAACAGGGGGGAACACTGAAGCTTTCTTT. It is translated as CASSLETGGNTEAFF. The chain carries TRBV7-9 and TRBJ1-1; TRBD1 matches at 8 bases. The CDR3 covers 15 residues. CDR1 and CDR2 (germline): SEHNR, FQNEAQ (reference sequence). V shed 1 base, J shed 1 base, and the junction held 2 bases outside the gene matches.

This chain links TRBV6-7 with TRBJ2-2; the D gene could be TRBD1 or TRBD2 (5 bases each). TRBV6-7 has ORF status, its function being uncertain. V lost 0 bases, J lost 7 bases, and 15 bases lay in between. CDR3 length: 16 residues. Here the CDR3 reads CASSYSFAGAGGELFF. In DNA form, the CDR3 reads TGTGCCAGCAGTTACTCTTTCGCCGGGGCGGGCGGGGAGCTGTTTTTT.

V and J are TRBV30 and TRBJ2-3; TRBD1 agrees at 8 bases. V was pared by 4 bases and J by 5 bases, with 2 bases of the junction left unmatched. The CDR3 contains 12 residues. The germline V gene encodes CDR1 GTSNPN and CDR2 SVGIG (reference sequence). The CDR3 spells CAWTGGGDTQYF. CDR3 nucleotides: TGTGCCTGGACAGGGGGCGGAGATACGCAGTATTTT.